This T cell receptor beta chain was retrieved from a study of beta chain features in type 1 diabetes. Study-wide results and limits: For Type 1 diabetes patients, all four CD4+ subsets carried TCRB CDR3s that were moderately but significantly shorter.

V lost 6 bases and J 2 bases, leaving 8 bases between the germline ends. The CDR3 consists of 12 residues. Germline V CDR1 and CDR2: SGHTA, FQGNSA. This clone has a handful of counts. Antigen unknown. The whole isolated RNA underwent reverse transcription, so sequencing captured expressed TCRB transcripts. Sequencing was performed with immunoSEQ multiplex PCR; in TCRdb, only in-frame clones are kept and a portion is missing. The sample holds fewer than 350,000 clones, 14% to 15% seen once. The specimen sequenced was naive CD4+ T cells from blood. The J gene is TRBJ2-7, the V gene TRBV7-2; D is possibly TRBD2 (5 bases). The source of this sequence is a man aged 18 to 30 with type 1 diabetes. The CDR3 DNA is TGTGCCAGCAGGTCCGGGACCTACGAGCAGTACTTC. This sequence encodes CASRSGTYEQYF.